This is a list of T cell receptor beta chains from one sample in a study of blood T cell repertoires in COVID-19. Sequenced by immunoSEQ multiplex PCR; TCRdb stores in-frame clones only, minus some. Here the sample spans some 150,000 clones, over 65% being singletons. Sequencing was performed on peripheral blood. Receptors were obtained from a man aged 65 to 79 with acute or convalescent COVID-19. Each CDR3 is given with its conserved first and last residue. Fields, in order: D gene, V gene, clone size, J gene, CDR3 DNA, CDR3 protein. D genes are given only for firm matches. The size entry is marked missing in some rows and otherwise reads once, few, many or a size class.

TRBD2	TRBV5-1	.	TRBJ2-5	TGCGCCAGCACAGATAGACTAGCGGGAGTCGGAGAGACCCAGTACTTC	CASTDRLAGVGETQYF
.	TRBV7-3	.	TRBJ2-2	TGTGCCAGCAGCTCGTCCGGCGGCGGGGAGCTGTTTTTT	CASSSSGGGELFF
.	TRBV28	.	TRBJ2-2	TGTGCCAGCAGGTCCCCGGGACAAGTCACCGGGGAGCTGTTTTTT	CASRSPGQVTGELFF
TRBD2	TRBV19	.	TRBJ2-2	TGTGCCCGGGGGGCTAGCGGGAGCGACAACACCGGGGAGCTGTTTTTT	CARGASGSDNTGELFF
TRBD1	TRBV18	.	TRBJ1-5	TGTGCCAGCTCGATGGACAGGGGGCATCAGCCCCAGCATTTT	CASSMDRGHQPQHF
TRBD1	TRBV19	few	TRBJ2-7	TGTGCCAGTAGCCCGGGACAGGGAGGTCACGAGCAGTACTTC	CASSPGQGGHEQYF
TRBD2	TRBV30	.	TRBJ2-5	TGTGCCTGGAGTCCCTACGGACTAGCGGGGGCCCGGGTCCAGTACTTC	CAWSPYGLAGARVQYF
.	TRBV5-1	.	TRBJ2-3	TGCGCCAGCAGCCCGTTGCAGGGGGAGGCAGATACGCAGTATTTT	CASSPLQGEADTQYF
TRBD2	TRBV11-2	once	TRBJ2-2	TGTGCCAGCAGCTTAGGACTAGCAAACACCGGGGAGCTGTTTTTT	CASSLGLANTGELFF
TRBD1	TRBV6-5	.	TRBJ2-7	TGTGCCAGCAGCCGGACAGGCGCCTACGAGCAGTACTTC	CASSRTGAYEQYF
TRBD1	TRBV14	.	TRBJ2-1	TGTGCCAGCAGCCAAGATACAGGGGTAACCTACAATGAGCAGTTCTTC	CASSQDTGVTYNEQFF
.	TRBV11-2	.	TRBJ2-5	TGTGCCAGCAGCCCGAGGGGGGGGTGGGGAGAGACCCAGTACTTC	CASSPRGGWGETQYF
.	TRBV10-3	.	TRBJ1-1	TGTGCCATCAGGGGGGACATACAGAACACTGAAGCTTTCTTT	CAIRGDIQNTEAFF
TRBD1	TRBV19	.	TRBJ2-3	TGTGCCAGCGGGCCGGGACAGGGGGCAGATACGCAGTATTTT	CASGPGQGADTQYF
.	TRBV2	.	TRBJ1-4	TGTGCCAGCAGTGCGCGGCTCCCCGGAAGTCTTAATGAAAAACTGTTTTTT	CASSARLPGSLNEKLFF
TRBD1	TRBV10-3	.	TRBJ2-7	TGTGCCATCAGGGGGACAGGGGGAGGCGAGCAGTACTTC	CAIRGTGGGEQYF
TRBD1	TRBV29-1	.	TRBJ2-3	TGCAGCGCCGACCCGGGACAGGGTGGAGATACGCAGTATTTT	CSADPGQGGDTQYF
TRBD1	TRBV5-1	once	TRBJ2-2	TGCGCCAGCAGCTTGGTGGACAGGGACACCGGGGAGCTGTTTTTT	CASSLVDRDTGELFF
TRBD1	TRBV6-6	few	TRBJ2-2	TGTGCCAGCAGCCAGCAGGGGGCTAACACCGGGGAGCTGTTTTTT	CASSQQGANTGELFF
TRBD1	TRBV5-1	.	TRBJ1-6	TGCGCCAGCAGCTCCGGGACAGGGGCTTATTCACCCCTCCACTTT	CASSSGTGAYSPLHF
.	TRBV28	.	TRBJ1-5	TGTGCCAGCAGCTTGGAGAGAACCTACAATCAGCCCCAGCATTTT	CASSLERTYNQPQHF
TRBD1	TRBV27	.	TRBJ2-7	TGTGCCAGCAGCCAAGACAGGGGCTACGAGCAGTACTTC	CASSQDRGYEQYF
.	TRBV10-2	once	TRBJ1-1	TGCGCCAGCAGTGAGACAGGGCTGAGGGAAGCTTTCTTT	CASSETGLREAFF